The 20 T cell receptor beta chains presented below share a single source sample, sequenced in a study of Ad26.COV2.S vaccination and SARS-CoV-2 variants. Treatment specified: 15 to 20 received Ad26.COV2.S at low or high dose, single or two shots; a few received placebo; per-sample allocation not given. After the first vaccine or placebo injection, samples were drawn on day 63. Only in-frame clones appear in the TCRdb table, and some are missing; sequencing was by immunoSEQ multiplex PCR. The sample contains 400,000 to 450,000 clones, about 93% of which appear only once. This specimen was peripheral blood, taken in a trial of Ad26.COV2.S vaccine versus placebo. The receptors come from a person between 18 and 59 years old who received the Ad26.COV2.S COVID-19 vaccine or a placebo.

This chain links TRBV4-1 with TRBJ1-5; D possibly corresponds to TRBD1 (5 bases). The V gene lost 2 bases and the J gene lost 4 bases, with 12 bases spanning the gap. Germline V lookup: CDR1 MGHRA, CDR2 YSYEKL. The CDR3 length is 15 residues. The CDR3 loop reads CASSQTGVGNQPQHF. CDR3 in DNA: TGCGCCAGCAGCCAAACAGGTGTGGGGAATCAGCCCCAGCATTTT.

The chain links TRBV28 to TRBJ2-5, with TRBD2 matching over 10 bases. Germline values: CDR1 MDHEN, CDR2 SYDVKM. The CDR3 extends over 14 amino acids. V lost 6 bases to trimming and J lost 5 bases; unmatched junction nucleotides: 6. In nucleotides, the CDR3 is TGTGCCAGCAGCGGGCTAGCGGGAGCGGAGACCCAGTACTTC. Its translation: CASSGLAGAETQYF.

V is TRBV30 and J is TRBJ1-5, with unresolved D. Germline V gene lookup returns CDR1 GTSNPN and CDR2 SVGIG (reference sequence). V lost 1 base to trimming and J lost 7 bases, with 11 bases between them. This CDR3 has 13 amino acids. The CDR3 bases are TGTGCCTGGAGTGCCCGAGATCTCCAGCCCCAGCATTTT. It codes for CAWSARDLQPQHF.

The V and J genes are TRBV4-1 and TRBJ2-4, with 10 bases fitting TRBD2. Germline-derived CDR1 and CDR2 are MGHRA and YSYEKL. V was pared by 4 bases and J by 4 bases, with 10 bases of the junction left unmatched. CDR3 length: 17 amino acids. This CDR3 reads CASSPGLARRGKNIQYF. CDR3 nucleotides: TGCGCCAGCAGCCCGGGACTAGCGCGCCGAGGAAAAAACATTCAGTACTTC.

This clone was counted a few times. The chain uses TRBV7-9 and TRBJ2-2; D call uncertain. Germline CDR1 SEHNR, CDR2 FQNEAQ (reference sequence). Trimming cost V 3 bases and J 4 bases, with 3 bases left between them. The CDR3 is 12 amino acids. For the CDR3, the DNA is TGTGCCAGCAGCTTTGGCACCGGGGAGCTGTTTTTT. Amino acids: CASSFGTGELFF.

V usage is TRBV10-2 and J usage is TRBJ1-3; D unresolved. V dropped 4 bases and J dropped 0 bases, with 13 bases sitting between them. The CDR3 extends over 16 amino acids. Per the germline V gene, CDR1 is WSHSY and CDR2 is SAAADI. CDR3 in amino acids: CASSGPPVSSGNTIYF. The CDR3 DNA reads TGCGCCAGCAGTGGCCCACCTGTAAGCTCTGGAAACACCATATATTTT.

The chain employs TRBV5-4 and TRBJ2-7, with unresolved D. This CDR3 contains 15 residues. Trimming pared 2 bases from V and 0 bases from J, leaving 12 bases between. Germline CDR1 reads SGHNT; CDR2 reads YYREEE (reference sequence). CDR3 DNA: TGTGCCAGCAGCTTCTCTGCAAGCTACTCCTACGAGCAGTACTTC. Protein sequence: CASSFSASYSYEQYF.

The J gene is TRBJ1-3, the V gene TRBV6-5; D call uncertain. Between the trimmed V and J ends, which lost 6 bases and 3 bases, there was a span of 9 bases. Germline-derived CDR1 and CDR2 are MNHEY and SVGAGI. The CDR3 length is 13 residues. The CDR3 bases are TGTGCCAGCAGACTATCTCTTGGAAACACCATATATTTT. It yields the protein CASRLSLGNTIYF.

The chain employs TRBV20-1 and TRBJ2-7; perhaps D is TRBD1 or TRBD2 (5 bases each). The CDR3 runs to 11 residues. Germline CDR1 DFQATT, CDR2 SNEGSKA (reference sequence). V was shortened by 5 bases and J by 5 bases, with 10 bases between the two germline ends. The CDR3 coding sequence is TGCAGTGCTTTCCGGGACCACGAGCAGTACTTC. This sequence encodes CSAFRDHEQYF.

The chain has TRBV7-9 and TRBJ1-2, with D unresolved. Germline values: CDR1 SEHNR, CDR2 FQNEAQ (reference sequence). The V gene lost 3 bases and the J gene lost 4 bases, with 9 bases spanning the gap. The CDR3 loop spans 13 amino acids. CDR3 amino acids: CASSFLSSYGYTF. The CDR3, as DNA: TGTGCCAGCAGCTTTCTGAGCTCCTATGGCTACACCTTC.

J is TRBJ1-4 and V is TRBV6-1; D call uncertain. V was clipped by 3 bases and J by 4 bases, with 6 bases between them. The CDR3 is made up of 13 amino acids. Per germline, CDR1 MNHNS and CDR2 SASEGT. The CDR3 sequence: CASSEWGNEKLFF. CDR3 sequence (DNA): TGTGCCAGCAGTGAGTGGGGTAATGAAAAACTGTTTTTT.

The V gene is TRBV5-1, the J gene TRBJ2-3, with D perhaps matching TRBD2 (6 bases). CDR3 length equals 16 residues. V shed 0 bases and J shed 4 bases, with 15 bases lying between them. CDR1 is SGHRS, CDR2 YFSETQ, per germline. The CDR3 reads CASSLEGRSGADTQYF. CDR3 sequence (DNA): TGCGCCAGCAGCTTGGAGGGGAGGTCGGGCGCAGATACGCAGTATTTT.

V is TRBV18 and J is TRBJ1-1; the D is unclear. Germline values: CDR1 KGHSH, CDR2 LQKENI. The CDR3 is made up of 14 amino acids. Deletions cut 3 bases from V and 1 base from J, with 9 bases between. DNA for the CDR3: TGTGCCAGCTCACCCACAGAAGAGAACACTGAAGCTTTCTTT. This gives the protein CASSPTEENTEAFF.

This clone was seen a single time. The CDR3 DNA reads as TGTGCCACCAGCAGAGAAAGTCCGGCGGGACATTTTAGCTCCTACAATGAGCAGTTCTTC. It is translated as CATSRESPAGHFSSYNEQFF. The chain joins TRBV15 to TRBJ2-1; tentatively, D is TRBD1 or TRBD2 (6 bases each). Germline CDR1 reads LNHNV; CDR2 reads YYDKDF (reference sequence). V lost 0 bases and J lost 0, with 21 bases in between. The CDR3 has 20 amino acids.

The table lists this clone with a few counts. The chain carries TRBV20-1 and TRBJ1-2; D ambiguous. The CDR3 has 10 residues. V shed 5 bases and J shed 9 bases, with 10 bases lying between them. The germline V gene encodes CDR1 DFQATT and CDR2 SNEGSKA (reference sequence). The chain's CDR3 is CSAPSMSYTF. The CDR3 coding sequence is TGCAGTGCTCCCAGTATGAGCTACACCTTC.

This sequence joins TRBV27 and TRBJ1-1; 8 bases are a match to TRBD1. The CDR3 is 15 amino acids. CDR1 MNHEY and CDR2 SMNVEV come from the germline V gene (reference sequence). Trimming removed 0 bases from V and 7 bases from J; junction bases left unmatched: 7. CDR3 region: CASSLSETGEGEAFF. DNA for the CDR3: TGTGCCAGCAGTTTATCCGAGACAGGGGAAGGTGAAGCTTTCTTT.

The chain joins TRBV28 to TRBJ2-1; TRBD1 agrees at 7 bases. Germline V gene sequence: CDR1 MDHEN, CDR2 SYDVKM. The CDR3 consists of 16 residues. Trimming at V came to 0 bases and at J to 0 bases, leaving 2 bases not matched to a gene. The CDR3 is CASSLWTGSSYNEQFF. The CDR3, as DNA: TGTGCCAGCAGTTTATGGACAGGGAGCTCCTACAATGAGCAGTTCTTC. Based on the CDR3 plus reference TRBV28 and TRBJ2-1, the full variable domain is DVKVTQSSRYLVKRTGEKVFLECVQDMDHENMFWYRQDPGLGLRLIYFSYDVKMKEKGDIPEGYSVSREKKERFSLILESASTNQTSMYLCASSLWTGSSYNEQFFGPGTRLTVL.

The CDR3 nucleotides read TGTGCCAGCAGCCCCCTAGCGGGAGGCCCCACAGATACGCAGTATTTT. It yields the protein CASSPLAGGPTDTQYF. The chain joins TRBV3-1 (or the pseudogene TRBV3-2) to TRBJ2-3; TRBD2 matches at 11 bases. Germline values: CDR1 LGHDT, CDR2 YNNKEL (reference sequence). This CDR3 is built from 16 residues. Trimming took 4 bases from V and 2 from J; bases not matched to a gene: 5.

The CDR3 DNA follows: TGCGCCAGCAGCTTGCAGGATACGCAGTATTTT. Residues: CASSLQDTQYF. V is TRBV5-1 and J is TRBJ2-3; D is ambiguous. V was clipped by 1 base and J by 6 bases, with 3 bases between them. This CDR3 has 11 residues. Germline V gene data show CDR1 as SGHRS and CDR2 as YFSETQ.

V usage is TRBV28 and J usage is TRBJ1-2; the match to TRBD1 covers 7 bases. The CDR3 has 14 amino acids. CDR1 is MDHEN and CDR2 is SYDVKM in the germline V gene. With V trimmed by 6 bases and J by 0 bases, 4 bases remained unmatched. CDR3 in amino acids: CASRPGQTNYGYTF. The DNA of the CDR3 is TGTGCCAGCAGACCGGGACAGACTAACTATGGCTACACCTTC.